This passage covers 5 T cell receptor beta chains from one sample sequenced in a study of cytomegalovirus exposure and HLA in healthy donors. PCR primers comprised 60 Vbeta and 13 Jbeta primers. Clones were read by immunoSEQ multiplex PCR, and TCRdb kept only the in-frame ones, dropping some. Here the sample spans about 130,000 clones, 80% to 90% being singletons. The source material was PBMCs. The receptors were sampled from a male donor in good health and CMV-seropositive.

This chain uses TRBV10-3 with TRBJ2-1, with 7 bases identical to TRBD1. Germline loops: CDR1 ENHRY, CDR2 SYGVKD. This CDR3 contains 14 residues. V gave up 11 bases and J gave up 5 bases; unmatched junction bases: 12. The CDR3 region is CAAQTGLQDNEQFF. Here the CDR3 DNA reads TGTGCCGCCCAGACAGGGCTCCAAGACAATGAGCAGTTCTTC.

The genes are TRBV29-1 and TRBJ2-1, with D perhaps matching TRBD1 (7 bases). The length of the CDR3 is 15 residues. Germline V gene lookup returns CDR1 SQVTM and CDR2 ANQGSEA. Trimming cost V 6 bases and J 0 bases, with 15 bases left between them. The CDR3 sequence: CSVSGGRSSYNEQFF. CDR3 sequence (DNA): TGCAGCGTCTCAGGGGGGAGGAGCTCCTACAATGAGCAGTTCTTC.

The chain joins TRBV7-9 to TRBJ2-2; TRBD2 matches 14 bases. Germline-derived CDR1 and CDR2 are SEHNR and FQNEAQ (reference sequence). J was trimmed by 7 bases and V by 1 base; bases with no gene match: 8. The CDR3 consists of 18 residues. CDR3 DNA sequence: TGTGCCAGCAGCTTAGTCGGACTAGCGGGAGGCCGTATCGGGGAGCTGTTTTTT. Amino acids: CASSLVGLAGGRIGELFF.

V is TRBV28 and J is TRBJ1-4; 10 positions match TRBD1. V lost 3 bases and J lost 7; bases outside the gene matches: 8. CDR1 is MDHEN and CDR2 is SYDVKM in the germline V gene. The CDR3 runs 16 residues. In DNA, the CDR3 is TGTGCCAGCAGTTTGAATCCGGGACAGGGGAGTGAAAAACTGTTTTTT. Its translation: CASSLNPGQGSEKLFF.

The chain carries TRBV7-8 and TRBJ2-7; the match to TRBD1 covers 9 bases. The CDR3 is 15 amino acids. Germline trimming cut 5 bases from V and 1 base from J; bases unmatched to any gene: 6. Germline-derived CDR1 and CDR2 are SGHVS and FQNEAQ. CDR3 in amino acids: CASSSRDRESYEQYF. Here the CDR3 DNA reads TGTGCCAGCAGCAGCCGGGACAGGGAATCCTACGAGCAGTACTTC.